The rows below give T cell receptor beta chains drawn from one sample of a study of response to subunit inactivated influenza vaccine. MiXCR, applied by TCRdb to the RT-PCR reads, yields one record per CDR3 protein. This table has around 500,000 distinct CDR3 sequences, 10% to 11% appearing once. This specimen was PBMCs from blood, taken around seven weeks after vaccination. These receptors all come from a man aged 45-60 years who received an inactivated influenza vaccine. Both conserved end residues are trimmed from each CDR3. Each record gives: V gene, CDR3 length, J gene, CDR3 protein.

>TRBV15|17|TRBJ2-6
ATSRDRGSSRSGANVLT
>TRBV20-1|13|TRBJ2-3
SATLTSGRSDTQY
>TRBV19|13|TRBJ1-1
ASSATGQGSTEAF
>TRBV6-1|13|TRBJ2-1
ASSLNGRSYNEQF
>TRBV2|14|TRBJ2-1
ASSEVLTSSYNEQF
>TRBV7-3|13|TRBJ2-7
ASSLQSGRAYEQY
>TRBV12-3/TRBV12-4|13|TRBJ2-1
ASSILAGESNEQF
>TRBV7-2|11|TRBJ1-1
ASSSGSLGDAF
>TRBV7-2|16|TRBJ2-1
ASSLARLAGSRGDEQF
>TRBV20-1|8|TRBJ1-2
SAPEDGYT
>TRBV20-1|10|TRBJ1-1
SASRVNTEAF
>TRBV5-1|14|TRBJ2-7
ASSPGLAALSYEQY
>TRBV20-1|15|TRBJ2-7
SAREPSRGRWPYEQY
>TRBV7-2|13|TRBJ1-2
ASSPRTGGIYGYT
>TRBV20-1|13|TRBJ2-7
SASGSGTAQYEQY
>TRBV27|10|TRBJ2-3
ASSSAGDTQY
>TRBV24-1|10|TRBJ2-4
ATSDFRNIQY
>TRBV3-1|11|TRBJ2-3
ASSQVLRDTQY
>TRBV20-1|11|TRBJ2-2
SARRLVTGELF
>TRBV5-6|10|TRBJ1-1
ASSFGQVEAF
>TRBV24-1|14|TRBJ2-1
ATSSIRDRSDNEQF
>TRBV7-2|13|TRBJ1-4
ASSPQQGRHEKLF
>TRBV29-1|13|TRBJ2-6
SVVLGHSGANVLT
>TRBV5-1|13|TRBJ1-2
ASSLERGADYGYT
>TRBV11-2|16|TRBJ2-3
ASSLSLIGSGFTDTQY
>TRBV20-1|11|TRBJ2-7
SASRQVPYEQY
>TRBV7-2|12|TRBJ2-1
ASSLGVGINEQF
>TRBV20-1|12|TRBJ2-2
SARRGGSTGELF
>TRBV5-1|11|TRBJ2-3
ASSLTATDTQY
>TRBV12-3/TRBV12-4|9|TRBJ1-1
ASSLAVEAF
>TRBV11-2|11|TRBJ1-1
ASRIGWNTEAF
>TRBV20-1|12|TRBJ2-1
SASERGGVDEQF
>TRBV21-1|12|TRBJ2-7
ASSPPGHLYEQY
>TRBV5-1|15|TRBJ2-1
ASSLVFRQATYNEQF
>TRBV6-5|12|TRBJ2-7
ASSYRDSGHEQY
>TRBV20-1|11|TRBJ2-5
SAAPGAQETQY
>TRBV25-1|10|TRBJ2-7
ATTGHFYEQY
>TRBV12-3/TRBV12-4|12|TRBJ2-7
ASTRTEDPYEQY
>TRBV20-1|14|TRBJ2-2
SASRGREGRTGELF
>TRBV29-1|11|TRBJ2-7
SVDAGWGYEQY
>TRBV7-3|13|TRBJ2-5
ASSKQPGIKETQY
>TRBV12-3/TRBV12-4|11|TRBJ1-1
ASSLALGTEAF
>TRBV24-1|13|TRBJ2-5
ATSDLGDNQETQY
>TRBV10-3|13|TRBJ1-2
AISEPIGRVYGYT
>TRBV12-3/TRBV12-4|15|TRBJ2-6
ASSFRPMAPGANVLT
>TRBV5-1|13|TRBJ1-6
ASSLSPGGDSPLH
>TRBV20-1|13|TRBJ2-5
SAPDRQGTQETQY
>TRBV27|14|TRBJ2-1
ASRRGTSGGHNEQF